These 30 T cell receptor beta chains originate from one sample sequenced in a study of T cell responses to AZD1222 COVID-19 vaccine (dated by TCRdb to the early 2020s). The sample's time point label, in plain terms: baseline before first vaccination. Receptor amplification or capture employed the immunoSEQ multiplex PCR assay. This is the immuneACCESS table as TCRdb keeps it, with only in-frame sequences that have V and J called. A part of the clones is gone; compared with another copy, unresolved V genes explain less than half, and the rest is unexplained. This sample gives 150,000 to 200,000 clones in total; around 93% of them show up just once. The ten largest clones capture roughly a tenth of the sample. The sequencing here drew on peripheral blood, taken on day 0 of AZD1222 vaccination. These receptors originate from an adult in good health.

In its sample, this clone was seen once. The CDR3 DNA sequence: TGCGCCAGCAGCTTCCGGGAGAGGGGGGGTGATAATTCACCCCTCCACTTT. This sequence encodes CASSFRERGGDNSPLHF. The V call is TRBV5-1, the J call TRBJ1-6; a possible D gene is TRBD1 (6 bases). Deletions cut 2 bases from V and 5 bases from J, with 17 bases between. CDR3 length: 17 residues. Germline CDR1 reads SGHRS; CDR2 reads YFSETQ.

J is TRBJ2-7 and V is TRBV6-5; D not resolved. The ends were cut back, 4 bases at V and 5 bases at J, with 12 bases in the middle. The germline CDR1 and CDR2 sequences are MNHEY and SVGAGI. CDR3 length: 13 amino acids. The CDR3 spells CASSSLGWDEQYF. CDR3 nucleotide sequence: TGTGCCAGCAGTTCTCTTGGGTGGGACGAGCAGTACTTC.

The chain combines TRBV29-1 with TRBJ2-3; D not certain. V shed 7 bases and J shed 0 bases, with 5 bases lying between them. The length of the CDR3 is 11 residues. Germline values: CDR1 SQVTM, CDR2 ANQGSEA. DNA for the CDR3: TGCAGCGGACGGAGCACAGATACGCAGTATTTT. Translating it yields CSGRSTDTQYF.

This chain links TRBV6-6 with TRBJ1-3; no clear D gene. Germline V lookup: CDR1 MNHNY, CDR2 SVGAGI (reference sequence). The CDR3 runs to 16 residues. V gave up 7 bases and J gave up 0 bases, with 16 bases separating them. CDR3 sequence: CASTSTALSSGNTIYF. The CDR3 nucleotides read TGTGCCAGCACCTCAACAGCCCTCTCCTCTGGAAACACCATATATTTT.

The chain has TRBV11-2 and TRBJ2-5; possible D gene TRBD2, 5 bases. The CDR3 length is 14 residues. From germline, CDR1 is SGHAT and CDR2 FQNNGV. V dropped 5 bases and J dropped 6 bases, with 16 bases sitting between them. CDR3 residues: CASSARGGYKTQYF. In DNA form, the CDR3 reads TGTGCCAGCAGCGCCCGCGGCGGGTATAAGACCCAGTACTTC.

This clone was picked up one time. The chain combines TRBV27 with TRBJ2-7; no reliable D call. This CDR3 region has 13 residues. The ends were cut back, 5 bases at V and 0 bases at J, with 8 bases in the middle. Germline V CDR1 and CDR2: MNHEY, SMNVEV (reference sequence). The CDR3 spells CASSGVSSYEQYF. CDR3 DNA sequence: TGTGCCAGCAGTGGGGTGAGCTCCTACGAGCAGTACTTC.

Written as DNA, the CDR3 is TGTGCCAGCAGTTTAAGAGATAATCAGCCCCAGCATTTT. Translating it yields CASSLRDNQPQHF. The chain recombines TRBV12-3 or TRBV12-4 with TRBJ1-5; D unclear. V gave up 2 bases and J gave up 4 bases, with 6 bases separating them. The CDR3 length is 13 residues.

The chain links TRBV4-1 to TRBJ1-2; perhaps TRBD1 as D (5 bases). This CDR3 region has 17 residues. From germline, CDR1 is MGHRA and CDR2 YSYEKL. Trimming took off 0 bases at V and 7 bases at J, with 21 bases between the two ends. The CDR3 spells CASSQDIGRGQVGGYTF. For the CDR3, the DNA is TGCGCCAGCAGCCAAGATATCGGTAGGGGTCAGGTGGGTGGCTACACCTTC.

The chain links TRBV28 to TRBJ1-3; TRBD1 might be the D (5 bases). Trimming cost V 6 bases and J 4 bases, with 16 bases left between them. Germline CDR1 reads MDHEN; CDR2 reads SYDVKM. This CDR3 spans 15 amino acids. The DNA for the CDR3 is TGTGCCAGCAGAATGGGGGGAGGTGACGGAAACACCATATATTTT. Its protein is CASRMGGGDGNTIYF.

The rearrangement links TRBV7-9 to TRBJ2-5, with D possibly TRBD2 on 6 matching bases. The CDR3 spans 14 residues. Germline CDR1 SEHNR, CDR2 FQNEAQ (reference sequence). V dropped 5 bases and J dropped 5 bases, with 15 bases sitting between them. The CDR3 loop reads CASSTATSSETQYF. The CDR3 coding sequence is TGTGCCAGCAGCACCGCCACTAGCTCGGAGACCCAGTACTTC.

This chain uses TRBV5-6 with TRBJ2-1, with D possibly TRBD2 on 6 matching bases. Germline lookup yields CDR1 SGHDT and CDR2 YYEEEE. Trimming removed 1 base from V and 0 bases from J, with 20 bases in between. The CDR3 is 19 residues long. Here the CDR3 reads CASSLRWGDKPRSYNEQFF. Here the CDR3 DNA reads TGTGCCAGCAGCTTGAGGTGGGGGGATAAACCCCGCTCCTACAATGAGCAGTTCTTC.

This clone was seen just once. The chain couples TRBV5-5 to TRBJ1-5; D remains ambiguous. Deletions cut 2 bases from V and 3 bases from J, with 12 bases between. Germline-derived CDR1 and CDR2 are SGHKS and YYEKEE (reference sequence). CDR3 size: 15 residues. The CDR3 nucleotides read TGTGCCAGCAGCTTCGTGGCAGGCGACAATCAGCCCCAGCATTTT. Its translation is CASSFVAGDNQPQHF.

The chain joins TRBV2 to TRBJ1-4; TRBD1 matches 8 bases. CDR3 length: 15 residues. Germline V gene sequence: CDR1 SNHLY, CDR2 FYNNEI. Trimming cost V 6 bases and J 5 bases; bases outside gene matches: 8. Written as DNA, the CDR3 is TGTGCCAGCAGAGGTCCGGGACAGGCGAATGAAAAACTGTTTTTT. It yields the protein CASRGPGQANEKLFF.

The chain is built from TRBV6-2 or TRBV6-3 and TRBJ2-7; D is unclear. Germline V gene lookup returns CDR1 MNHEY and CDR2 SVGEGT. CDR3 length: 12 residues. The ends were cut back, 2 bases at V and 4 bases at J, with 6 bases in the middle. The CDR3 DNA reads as TGTGCCAGCAGTTACCCGATGTACGAGCAGTACTTC. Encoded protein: CASSYPMYEQYF.

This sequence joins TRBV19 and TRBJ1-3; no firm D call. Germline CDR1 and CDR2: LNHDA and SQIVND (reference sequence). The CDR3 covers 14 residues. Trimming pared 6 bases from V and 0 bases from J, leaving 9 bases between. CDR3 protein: CASRLRSSGNTIYF. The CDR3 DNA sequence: TGTGCCAGTAGACTCCGGAGCTCTGGAAACACCATATATTTT.

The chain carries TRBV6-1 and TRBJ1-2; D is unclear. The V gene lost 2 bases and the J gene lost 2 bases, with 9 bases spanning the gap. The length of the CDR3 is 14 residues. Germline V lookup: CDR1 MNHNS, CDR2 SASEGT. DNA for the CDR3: TGTGCCAGCAGTGAACTGCCCGTAAACTATGGCTACACCTTC. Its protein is CASSELPVNYGYTF.

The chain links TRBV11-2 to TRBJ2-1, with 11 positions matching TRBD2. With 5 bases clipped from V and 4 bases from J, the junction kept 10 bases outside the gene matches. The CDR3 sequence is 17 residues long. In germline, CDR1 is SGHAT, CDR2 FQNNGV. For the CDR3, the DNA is TGTGCCAGCAGCCCTAGACTTAGCGGGAGGGCTTACAATGAGCAGTTCTTC. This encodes CASSPRLSGRAYNEQFF.

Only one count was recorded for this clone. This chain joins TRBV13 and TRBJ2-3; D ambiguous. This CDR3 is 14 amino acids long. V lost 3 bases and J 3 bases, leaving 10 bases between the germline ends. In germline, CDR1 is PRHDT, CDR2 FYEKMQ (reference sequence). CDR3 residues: CASSFLTGTDTQYF. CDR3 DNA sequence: TGTGCCAGCAGCTTTTTAACCGGGACAGATACGCAGTATTTT.

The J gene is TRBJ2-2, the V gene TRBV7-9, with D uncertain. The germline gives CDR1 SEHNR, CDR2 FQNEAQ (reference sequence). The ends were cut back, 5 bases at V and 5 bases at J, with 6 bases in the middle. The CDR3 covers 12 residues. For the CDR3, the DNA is TGTGCCAGCAGCCCCTCTACCGGGGAGCTGTTTTTT. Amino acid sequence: CASSPSTGELFF. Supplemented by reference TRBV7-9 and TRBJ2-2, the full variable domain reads DTGVSQNPRHKITKRGQNVTFRCDPISEHNRLYWYRQTLGQGPEFLTYFQNEAQLEKSRLLSDRFSAERPKGSFSTLEIQRTEQGDSAMYLCASSPSTGELFFGEGSRLTVL.

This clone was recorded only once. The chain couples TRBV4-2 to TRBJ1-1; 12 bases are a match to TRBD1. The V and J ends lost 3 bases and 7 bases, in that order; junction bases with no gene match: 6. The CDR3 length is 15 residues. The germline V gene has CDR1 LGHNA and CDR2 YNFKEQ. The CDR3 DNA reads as TGTGCCAGCAGCCAGCCGGGACAGGGGGCCCTTGAAGCTTTCTTT. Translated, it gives CASSQPGQGALEAFF.

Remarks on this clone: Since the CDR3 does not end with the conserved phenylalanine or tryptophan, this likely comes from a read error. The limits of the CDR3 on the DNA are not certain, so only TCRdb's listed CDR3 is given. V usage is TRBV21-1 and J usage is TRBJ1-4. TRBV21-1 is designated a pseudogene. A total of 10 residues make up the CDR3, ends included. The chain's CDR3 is CASSNPRDPG.

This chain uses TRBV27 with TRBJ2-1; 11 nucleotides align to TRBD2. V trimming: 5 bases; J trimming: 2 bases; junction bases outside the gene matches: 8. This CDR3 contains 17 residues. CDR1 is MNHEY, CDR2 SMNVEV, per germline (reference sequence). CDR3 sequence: CASSDPSGRWPYNEQFF. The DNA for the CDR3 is TGTGCCAGCAGTGACCCTAGCGGGAGGTGGCCCTACAATGAGCAGTTCTTC.

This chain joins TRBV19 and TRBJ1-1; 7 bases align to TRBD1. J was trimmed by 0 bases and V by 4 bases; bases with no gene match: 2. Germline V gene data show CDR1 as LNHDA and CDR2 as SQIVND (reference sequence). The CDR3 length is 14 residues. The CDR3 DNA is TGTGCCAGTAGTAGAGGACAGGTGAACACTGAAGCTTTCTTT. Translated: CASSRGQVNTEAFF. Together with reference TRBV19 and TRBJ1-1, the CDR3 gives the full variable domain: DGGITQSPKYLFRKEGQNVTLSCEQNLNHDAMYWYRQDPGQGLRLIYYSQIVNDFQKGDIAEGYSVSREKKESFPLTVTSAQKNPTAFYLCASSRGQVNTEAFFGQGTRLTVV.

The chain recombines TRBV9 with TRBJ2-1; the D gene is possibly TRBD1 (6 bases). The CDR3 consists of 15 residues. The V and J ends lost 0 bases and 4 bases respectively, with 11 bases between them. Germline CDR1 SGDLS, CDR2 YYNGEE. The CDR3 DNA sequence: TGTGCCAGCAGCGTAGAAGGTACAGGGTACAATGAGCAGTTCTTC. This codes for CASSVEGTGYNEQFF.

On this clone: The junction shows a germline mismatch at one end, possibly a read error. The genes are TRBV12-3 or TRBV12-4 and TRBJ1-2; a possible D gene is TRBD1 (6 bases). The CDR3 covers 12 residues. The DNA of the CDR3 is TGTGCCAGCAGTTTATTGTCGGGGGGCTGTTCCTTC. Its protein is CASSLLSGGCSF.

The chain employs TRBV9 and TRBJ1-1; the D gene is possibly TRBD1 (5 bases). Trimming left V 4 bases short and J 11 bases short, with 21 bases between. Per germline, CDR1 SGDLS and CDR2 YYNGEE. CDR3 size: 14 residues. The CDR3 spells CASSHLGTPGDAFF. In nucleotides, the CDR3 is TGTGCCAGCAGCCATCTGGGGACCCCGGGGGATGCTTTCTTT.

CDR3 in amino acids: CASSYSTREGGYTF. The CDR3 DNA follows: TGTGCCAGCAGTTACTCCACAAGGGAGGGTGGCTACACCTTC. V is TRBV6-5 and J is TRBJ1-2; D is undetermined. CDR1 and CDR2 from the germline V gene are MNHEY and SVGAGI. This CDR3 is built from 14 residues. The V end was cut by 0 bases, the J end by 7 bases, with 12 bases between.

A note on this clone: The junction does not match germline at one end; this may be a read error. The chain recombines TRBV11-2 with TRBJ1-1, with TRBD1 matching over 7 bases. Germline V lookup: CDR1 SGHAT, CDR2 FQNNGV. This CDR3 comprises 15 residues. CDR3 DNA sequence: TGTGCCAGCAGCGTAGACACAGGGGTGGGGACTGAAGCTTTCTTT. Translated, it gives CASSVDTGVGTEAFF. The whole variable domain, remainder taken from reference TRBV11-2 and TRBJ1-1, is EAGVAQSPRYKIIEKRQSVAFWCNPISGHATLYWYQQILGQGPKLLIQFQNNGVVDDSQLPKDRFSAERLKGVDSTLKIQPAKLEDSAVYLCASSVDTGVGTEAFFGQGTRLTVV.

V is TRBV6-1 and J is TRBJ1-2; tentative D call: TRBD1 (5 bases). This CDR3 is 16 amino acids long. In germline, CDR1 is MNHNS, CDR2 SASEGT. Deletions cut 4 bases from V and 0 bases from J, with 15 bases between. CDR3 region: CASSVAGMGSNYGYTF. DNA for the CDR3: TGTGCCAGCAGTGTCGCAGGGATGGGGTCTAACTATGGCTACACCTTC.

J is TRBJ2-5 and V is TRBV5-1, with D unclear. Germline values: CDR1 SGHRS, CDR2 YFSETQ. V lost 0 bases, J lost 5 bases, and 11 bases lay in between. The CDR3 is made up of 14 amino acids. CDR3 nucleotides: TGCGCCAGCAGCTTGGACCTTACCCGGGAGACCCAGTACTTC. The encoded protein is CASSLDLTRETQYF.